The 32 T cell receptor beta chains presented below share a single source sample, sequenced in a study of CD8 T cells in Susac syndrome. RNA amounts of about 0.5 to 1 ug underwent reverse transcription with random hexamers. TCRdb independently ran MiXCR on the immunoSEQ multiplex PCR reads; one entry per CDR3 protein. Of some 110,000 distinct CDR3 sequences in the sample, 85% to 95% are singletons; the top ten hold about 0.28%. What was sequenced was CD8+ T cells from PBMCs. The source is a human donor with Susac syndrome.

This clonotype has more than one count but fewer than ten. The V and J genes are TRBV10-3 and TRBJ1-6; weak D call: TRBD1 (5 bases). V lost 3 bases and J 10 bases, leaving 13 bases between the germline ends. Per germline, CDR1 ENHRY and CDR2 SYGVKD. CDR3 size: 14 residues. In DNA form, the CDR3 reads TGTGCCATCAGTGACGGGCTTGGGGGGTCACCCCTCCACTTT. Translation gives CAISDGLGGSPLHF.

This chain links TRBV20-1 with TRBJ2-7, with 12 bases lining up with TRBD1. The CDR3 is 13 residues long. The germline gives CDR1 DFQATT, CDR2 SNEGSKA (reference sequence). With 7 bases clipped from V and 6 bases from J, the junction kept 7 bases outside the gene matches. The CDR3 DNA reads TGCAGTGTCCCGGGACAGGGGGCGTCCGAGCAGTACTTC. It is translated as CSVPGQGASEQYF.

For the CDR3, the DNA is TGCAGCGTTGAAGACCCCGGAGGCGACCTAACCGATGAGCAGTTCTTC. It yields the protein CSVEDPGGDLTDEQFF. The chain employs TRBV29-1 and TRBJ2-1; possibly TRBD2 for D (5 bases). This CDR3 has 16 residues. Per the germline V gene, CDR1 is SQVTM and CDR2 is ANQGSEA. The ends were cut back, 0 bases at V and 8 bases at J, with 20 bases in the middle.

This clonotype came up once. The chain couples TRBV3-1 to TRBJ2-1, with a weak D call TRBD1 (6 bases). CDR1 LGHDT and CDR2 YNNKEL come from the germline V gene (reference sequence). The CDR3 has 15 amino acids. V was cut by 6 bases and J by 4 bases, with 16 bases left in between. CDR3 region: CASSTQGPPYNEQFF. As DNA, the CDR3 is TGTGCCAGCAGTACTCAGGGGCCACCTTACAATGAGCAGTTCTTC.

The V call is TRBV20-1, the J call TRBJ2-2; D possibly uses TRBD1 or TRBD2 (5 bases each). Trimming pared 2 bases from V and 6 bases from J, leaving 10 bases between. CDR1 is DFQATT and CDR2 is SNEGSKA in the germline V gene (reference sequence). This CDR3 spans 13 amino acids. CDR3 sequence: CSARPLGAGELFF. The CDR3 nucleotides are TGCAGTGCTAGACCCCTGGGGGCCGGGGAGCTGTTTTTT.

This chain uses TRBV13 with TRBJ2-5, with D perhaps assigned TRBD1 or TRBD2 (7 bases each). The ends were cut back, 5 bases at V and 5 bases at J, with 18 bases in the middle. CDR3 size: 15 residues. Germline-derived CDR1 and CDR2 are PRHDT and FYEKMQ (reference sequence). CDR3 sequence reads: CASSLADQGGETQYF. CDR3 in DNA: TGTGCCAGCAGCCTTGCCGACCAGGGGGGGGAGACCCAGTACTTC.

The J gene is TRBJ1-2, the V gene TRBV19; D not certain. V was clipped by 7 bases and J by 4 bases, with 13 bases between them. The germline CDR1 and CDR2 sequences are LNHDA and SQIVND (reference sequence). The CDR3 length is 13 residues. CDR3 DNA: TGTGCCAGTACAGTCAGTTTCTTCTATGGCTACACCTTC. Translated: CASTVSFFYGYTF.

The chain employs TRBV12-3 or TRBV12-4 and TRBJ1-1; 8 bases are shared with TRBD1. CDR3 length: 12 amino acids. V gave up 3 bases and J gave up 11 bases; unmatched junction bases: 5. CDR3 DNA: TGTGCCAGCAGTTTCGACAGGGGCACGGCTTTCTTT. This encodes CASSFDRGTAFF.

The rearrangement uses TRBV27 and TRBJ2-3; no reliable D call. The germline CDR1 and CDR2 sequences are MNHEY and SMNVEV (reference sequence). The CDR3 has 13 amino acids. The V and J ends lost 3 bases and 6 bases respectively, with 10 bases between them. CDR3 nucleotides: TGTGCCAGCAGTTTTGGTCTGGGCGATACGCAGTATTTT. This encodes CASSFGLGDTQYF.

V is TRBV20-1 and J is TRBJ1-1; D unresolved. Per the germline V gene, CDR1 is DFQATT and CDR2 is SNEGSKA (reference sequence). The CDR3 covers 11 residues. V shed 1 base and J shed 11 bases, with 11 bases lying between them. CDR3 DNA: TGCAGTGCTAGAGCGGGGTCAAAGGCTTTCTTT. Protein product: CSARAGSKAFF.

The chain has TRBV19 and TRBJ1-2; D remains ambiguous. Trimming cost V 3 bases and J 1 base, with 3 bases left between them. Germline-derived CDR1 and CDR2 are LNHDA and SQIVND (reference sequence). This CDR3 has 12 amino acids. This CDR3 reads CASSMVNYGYTF. CDR3 DNA: TGTGCCAGTAGTATGGTTAACTATGGCTACACCTTC.

The genes are TRBV29-1 and TRBJ2-7, with D perhaps matching TRBD1 (6 bases). V shed 7 bases and J shed 3 bases, with 13 bases lying between them. The CDR3 loop spans 12 amino acids. Germline CDR1 reads SQVTM; CDR2 reads ANQGSEA. The CDR3 region has the DNA TGCAGCGGGAGAGTACAGGGCTACGAGCAGTACTTC. Encoded protein: CSGRVQGYEQYF.

The V gene is TRBV19, the J gene TRBJ2-1, with D tentatively TRBD2 (5 bases). Trimming took off 2 bases at V and 5 bases at J, with 10 bases between the two ends. Germline V gene lookup returns CDR1 LNHDA and CDR2 SQIVND (reference sequence). The CDR3 runs to 14 residues. The CDR3 region has the DNA TGTGCCAGTAGTATACGGGGTGGGGACAATGAGCAGTTCTTC. Translated, it gives CASSIRGGDNEQFF.

Only one count was recorded for this clonotype. The chain combines TRBV3-1 with TRBJ1-1; D gene ambiguous. V lost 4 bases, J lost 0 bases, and 6 bases lay in between. The CDR3 runs to 13 residues. Germline CDR1 is LGHDT and CDR2 is YNNKEL (reference sequence). CDR3 sequence: CASSLTLNTEAFF. Written as DNA, the CDR3 is TGTGCCAGCAGCCTAACACTGAACACTGAAGCTTTCTTT.

V is TRBV6-5 and J is TRBJ1-2; D ambiguous. The germline V and J ends were trimmed by 0 bases and 7 bases, with 12 bases remaining between them. Germline V CDR1 and CDR2: MNHEY, SVGAGI. The CDR3 is 14 amino acids. CDR3 amino acids: CASSYSKRLGGYTF. The CDR3 nucleotides are TGTGCCAGCAGTTACTCGAAACGGTTGGGTGGCTACACCTTC.

The rearrangement uses TRBV7-9 and TRBJ2-5, with D possibly matching TRBD1 (6 bases). The V end was cut by 4 bases, the J end by 2 bases, with 14 bases between. The CDR3 consists of 15 residues. Looked up from germline, CDR1 is SEHNR and CDR2 is FQNEAQ (reference sequence). The CDR3 sequence: CASSSADSKQETQYF. The CDR3 coding sequence is TGTGCCAGCAGCTCAGCGGACAGTAAACAAGAGACCCAGTACTTC.

CDR3 coding DNA: TGTGCCAGCAGTTCAAATTCACCCCTCCACTTT. It encodes CASSSNSPLHF. The chain is built from TRBV11-2 and TRBJ1-6; no clear D gene. Trimming cost V 6 bases and J 7 bases, with 4 bases left between them. The CDR3 runs 11 residues. Germline CDR1 and CDR2: SGHAT and FQNNGV.

This clonotype appeared a single time. This chain connects TRBV20-1 to TRBJ1-5, with D unclear. CDR3 length: 14 residues. V lost 0 bases and J 6 bases, leaving 12 bases between the germline ends. The germline V gene has CDR1 DFQATT and CDR2 SNEGSKA (reference sequence). CDR3: CSARDEGATQPQHF. The CDR3 region has the DNA TGCAGTGCTAGAGATGAAGGTGCGACTCAGCCCCAGCATTTT.

The chain carries TRBV19 and TRBJ2-7; D is perhaps TRBD2 (5 bases). V gave up 7 bases and J gave up 1 base, with 14 bases separating them. CDR1 is LNHDA, CDR2 SQIVND, per germline (reference sequence). The CDR3 has 14 amino acids. The CDR3 region has the DNA TGTGCCAGTAAATCGAGGGAATCATCCTACGAGCAGTACTTC. Its protein is CASKSRESSYEQYF.

V usage is TRBV7-9 and J usage is TRBJ2-3, with 7 bases fitting TRBD2. The CDR3 length is 13 residues. V was clipped by 6 bases and J by 4 bases; unmatched bases: 4. Germline V gives CDR1 SEHNR, CDR2 FQNEAQ (reference sequence). The CDR3, as DNA: TGTGCCAGCAGTGGACTAGTAGCAGATACGCAGTATTTT. It codes for CASSGLVADTQYF. The full variable domain, with the rest looked up from reference TRBV7-9 and TRBJ2-3, is DTGVSQNPRHKITKRGQNVTFRCDPISEHNRLYWYRQTLGQGPEFLTYFQNEAQLEKSRLLSDRFSAERPKGSFSTLEIQRTEQGDSAMYLCASSGLVADTQYFGPGTRLTVL.

This clonotype has more than one count but fewer than ten. The chain carries TRBV9 and TRBJ1-1, with a possible D match to TRBD1 (6 bases). Germline CDR1 reads SGDLS; CDR2 reads YYNGEE. Trimming cost V 5 bases and J 4 bases, with 12 bases left between them. The CDR3 is 13 residues long. CDR3 sequence: CASSAGGGTEAFF. The CDR3 nucleotides are TGTGCCAGCAGTGCGGGAGGGGGCACTGAAGCTTTCTTT. Looking up the rest from reference TRBV9 and TRBJ1-1 gives the full variable domain: DSGVTQTPKHLITATGQRVTLRCSPRSGDLSVYWYQQSLDQGLQFLIQYYNGEERAKGNILERFSAQQFPDLHSELNLSSLELGDSALYFCASSAGGGTEAFFGQGTRLTVV.

The V call is TRBV4-1, the J call TRBJ1-3; D is possibly TRBD1 (5 bases). Germline CDR1 and CDR2: MGHRA and YSYEKL. The V end lost 2 bases, the J end lost 2 bases, and 10 bases lay between the germline ends. The CDR3 is 15 amino acids. CDR3 amino acids: CASSQQDIAGNTIYF. The CDR3 nucleotides read TGCGCCAGCAGCCAACAGGACATAGCTGGAAACACCATATATTTT.

V is TRBV7-9 and J is TRBJ2-1; 7 positions agree with TRBD1. The CDR3 is 15 residues long. Germline assignment: CDR1 SEHNR and CDR2 FQNEAQ (reference sequence). V lost 5 bases to trimming and J lost 5 bases; unmatched junction nucleotides: 9. CDR3 DNA: TGTGCCAGCAGCCTAAGACAGGGTCCAGACAATGAGCAGTTCTTC. Encoded protein: CASSLRQGPDNEQFF.

This chain links TRBV27 with TRBJ1-5, with no clear D. CDR3 length equals 13 residues. V lost 5 bases to trimming and J lost 5 bases, with 10 bases between them. CDR1 and CDR2 (germline): MNHEY, SMNVEV (reference sequence). The CDR3 DNA reads as TGTGCCAGCAGTCCTAGCCCCTATCAGCCCCAGCATTTT. Translation gives CASSPSPYQPQHF.

The chain uses TRBV6-6 and TRBJ1-2; D perhaps matches TRBD1 (5 bases). The ends were cut back, 2 bases at V and 3 bases at J, with 13 bases in the middle. Germline V gene data show CDR1 as MNHNY and CDR2 as SVGAGI (reference sequence). The CDR3 totals 15 residues. The CDR3 sequence is CASSYRRGEDYGYTF. CDR3 bases: TGTGCCAGCAGTTACAGGCGGGGCGAAGACTATGGCTACACCTTC.

The chain couples TRBV7-2 to TRBJ2-3; D is unresolved. V was clipped by 1 base and J by 6 bases, with 8 bases between them. Germline CDR1 reads SGHTA; CDR2 reads FQGNSA. The length of the CDR3 is 13 residues. The CDR3 is CASSLVPRDTQYF. DNA of the CDR3: TGTGCCAGCAGCTTAGTTCCTAGGGATACGCAGTATTTT.

This clonotype occurred once. The gene calls are TRBV7-6 and TRBJ2-2, with 8 positions matching TRBD1. V gave up 3 bases and J gave up 0 bases; unmatched junction bases: 3. Germline V gives CDR1 SGHVS, CDR2 FNYEAQ. The CDR3 covers 16 residues. The CDR3 DNA is TGTGCCAGCAGCTTCCAGGGGGCCGCGAACACCGGGGAGCTGTTTTTT. It yields the protein CASSFQGAANTGELFF.

The chain carries TRBV4-1 and TRBJ2-1; TRBD2 might be the D (6 bases). CDR1 and CDR2 from the germline V gene are MGHRA and YSYEKL. Trimming left V 4 bases short and J 0 bases short, with 13 bases between. The CDR3 is 16 amino acids. CDR3 sequence (DNA): TGCGCCAGCAGCCGGGCTACTAGCCACTCCTACAATGAGCAGTTCTTC. Protein product: CASSRATSHSYNEQFF.

V usage is TRBV12-1 and J usage is TRBJ2-7; TRBD2 reflects the table's D call only, with no check against the DNA. TRBV12-1 is tagged as a pseudogene. The CDR3 spans 11 residues. The CDR3 DNA reads as TGTGCCAGCAGCCCTCCGGTACAGCAGTACTTC. It yields the protein CASSPPVQQYF.

This chain joins TRBV15 and TRBJ1-5; D is undetermined. CDR3 length: 14 amino acids. CDR1 LNHNV and CDR2 YYDKDF come from the germline V gene (reference sequence). V was pared by 0 bases and J by 6 bases, with 9 bases between. CDR3 DNA sequence: TGTGCCACCAGCAGAGATCGGCGGATTCAGCCCCAGCATTTT. It translates to CATSRDRRIQPQHF.

The rearrangement uses TRBV20-1 and TRBJ1-5; D is unresolved. CDR3 length: 16 amino acids. Germline V gives CDR1 DFQATT, CDR2 SNEGSKA (reference sequence). Trimming took 0 bases from V and 4 from J, leaving 16 bases between them. The CDR3 reads CSARDHSAHVNQPQHF. CDR3 in DNA: TGCAGTGCTAGAGACCACAGCGCCCATGTTAATCAGCCCCAGCATTTT.

This chain joins TRBV12-3 or TRBV12-4 and TRBJ1-5, with 7 bases identical to TRBD1. CDR3 size: 14 residues. J lost 9 bases, V lost 3 bases, and 8 bases had no gene match. As DNA, the CDR3 is TGTGCCAGCAGTTTTACAGGACAGGATGGGCCCCAGCATTTT. Protein sequence: CASSFTGQDGPQHF.